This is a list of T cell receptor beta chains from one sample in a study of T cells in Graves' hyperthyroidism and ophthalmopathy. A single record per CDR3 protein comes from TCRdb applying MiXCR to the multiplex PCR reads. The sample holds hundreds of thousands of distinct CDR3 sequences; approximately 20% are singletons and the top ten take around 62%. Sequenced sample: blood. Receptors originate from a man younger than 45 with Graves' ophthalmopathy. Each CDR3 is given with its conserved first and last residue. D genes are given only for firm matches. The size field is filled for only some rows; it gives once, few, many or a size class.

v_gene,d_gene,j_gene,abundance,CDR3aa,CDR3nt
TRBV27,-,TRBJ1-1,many,CASSRDLSEAFF,TGTGCCAGCAGCAGGGACTTATCCGAAGCTTTCTTT
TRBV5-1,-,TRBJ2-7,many,CASSLYRSSYEQYF,TGCGCCAGCAGCTTGTACAGGAGCTCCTACGAGCAGTACTTC
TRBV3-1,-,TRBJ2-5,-,CASSLAGGGATETQYF,TGTGCCAGCAGCCTAGCAGGGGGGGGAGCGACGGAGACCCAGTACTTC
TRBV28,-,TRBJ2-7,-,CASSLFEGAYYEQYF,TGTGCCAGCAGTTTATTCGAGGGAGCGTACTACGAGCAGTACTTC
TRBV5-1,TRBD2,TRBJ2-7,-,CASSWSGSPTPYEQYF,TGCGCCAGCAGCTGGAGCGGGAGTCCGACCCCCTACGAGCAGTACTTC
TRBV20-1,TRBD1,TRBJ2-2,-,CSAIRQGAGGTGELFF,TGCAGTGCAATACGACAGGGGGCCGGGGGGACCGGGGAGCTGTTTTTT
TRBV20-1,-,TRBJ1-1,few,CSASGTDRDTEAFF,TGCAGTGCTAGTGGGACGGACCGAGACACTGAAGCTTTCTTT
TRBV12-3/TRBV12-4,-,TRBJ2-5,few,CASRPGQRETQYF,TGTGCCAGCAGACCTGGACAGCGGGAGACCCAGTACTTC
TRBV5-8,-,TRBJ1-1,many,CASRPGLSTEAFF,TGTGCCAGCAGACCAGGGTTGAGCACTGAAGCTTTCTTT
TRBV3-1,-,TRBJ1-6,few,CASSQENGYRGPLHF,TGTGCCAGCAGCCAAGAAAACGGGTATAGAGGACCCCTCCACTTT
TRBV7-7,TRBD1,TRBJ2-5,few,CASSRTGNFQETQYF,TGTGCTAGCAGCCGGACAGGGAACTTCCAAGAGACCCAGTACTTC
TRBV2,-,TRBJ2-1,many,CASRVRVYNEQFF,TGTGCCAGCAGGGTGCGGGTGTACAATGAGCAGTTCTTC
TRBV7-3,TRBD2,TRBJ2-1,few,CASSPQGTSENKQFF,TGTGCCAGCAGCCCCCAGGGGACTAGCGAGAATAAGCAGTTCTTC